Presented here are 27 T cell receptor beta chains from one specimen sequenced in a study of T cells after yellow fever vaccination. From the 5' RACE reads, TCRdb called clonotypes with MiXCR, one entry per CDR3 protein. The table shows around 180,000 distinct CDR3 sequences, with 5.5% to 7.5% occurring only once. Sequencing was performed on CD4+ T cells sorted from PBMCs, taken on the day of the first yellow fever vaccination. These receptor sequences come from a man aged 18-30 years who received the YFV17D yellow fever vaccine.

This clonotype was found a few times. The gene calls are TRBV11-2 and TRBJ2-7; maybe TRBD1 (5 bases). The CDR3 has 15 amino acids. Germline loops: CDR1 SGHAT, CDR2 FQNNGV. Trimming pared 5 bases from V and 5 bases from J, leaving 19 bases between. This CDR3 reads CASSNLGQGGHEQYF. CDR3 DNA: TGTGCCAGCAGCAACTTGGGGCAGGGCGGACACGAGCAGTACTTC.

This clonotype was observed a handful of times. This chain links TRBV12-3 or TRBV12-4 with TRBJ1-2, with TRBD1 identical over 7 bases. Trimming took 3 bases from V and 4 from J; bases not matched to a gene: 14. The CDR3 extends over 17 amino acids. As DNA, the CDR3 is TGTGCCAGCAGTTTCGGCCGGGACAGTGGTCGCTCCTATGGCTACACCTTC. Residues: CASSFGRDSGRSYGYTF.

This clonotype showed up many times. The CDR3 DNA reads TGCGCCAGCAATTGGATAGATACGCAGTATTTT. Translating it yields CASNWIDTQYF. This chain joins TRBV5-1 and TRBJ2-3; D is uncertain. The V end was cut by 6 bases, the J end by 5 bases, with 7 bases between. The CDR3 spans 11 residues. Germline assignment: CDR1 SGHRS and CDR2 YFSETQ.

There are many counts of this clonotype. This sequence joins TRBV5-5 and TRBJ2-7; the D gene is possibly TRBD1 (6 bases). The CDR3 totals 16 residues. CDR1 is SGHKS and CDR2 is YYEKEE in the germline V gene (reference sequence). Trimming removed 0 bases from V and 1 base from J, with 14 bases in between. The CDR3 reads CASSLATGFVSYEQYF. CDR3 sequence (DNA): TGTGCCAGCAGCTTGGCCACAGGGTTCGTGTCCTACGAGCAGTACTTC.

This clonotype was seen more than once but under ten times. The V call is TRBV11-2, the J call TRBJ2-7; a weak D match, TRBD1 (6 bases). CDR3 length: 15 residues. Trimming removed 2 bases at V and 5 bases at J, with 16 bases between. CDR1 SGHAT and CDR2 FQNNGV come from the germline V gene. The CDR3 sequence is CASSLTDPRGNEQYF. The CDR3, as DNA: TGTGCCAGCAGCTTAACAGACCCAAGGGGGAACGAGCAGTACTTC.

This clonotype was seen many times. V is TRBV7-3 and J is TRBJ2-3; D is perhaps TRBD2 (7 bases). The CDR3 is made up of 16 amino acids. V was trimmed by 4 bases and J by 4 bases, leaving 18 bases between them. The V gene's germline CDR1 is SGHTA and CDR2 FQGTGA. Written as DNA, the CDR3 is TGTGCCAGCAGCTCGCGTGGGGGGGCCGGAGCAGATACGCAGTATTTT. Its translation is CASSSRGGAGADTQYF.

This clonotype was seen repeatedly, ten times or more. This chain joins TRBV3-1 and TRBJ2-7, with no clear D. The CDR3 sequence is 13 residues long. The V gene's germline CDR1 is LGHDT and CDR2 YNNKEL (reference sequence). Trimming left V 3 bases short and J 7 bases short, with 13 bases between. CDR3 amino acids: CASSQKVAGEQYF. The CDR3 coding sequence is TGTGCCAGCAGCCAGAAAGTCGCCGGGGAGCAGTACTTC.

This clonotype was detected many times. This chain joins TRBV12-3 or TRBV12-4 and TRBJ1-2, with a weak D call TRBD1 (6 bases). Deletions cut 0 bases from V and 3 bases from J, with 11 bases between. The CDR3 is 15 residues long. The CDR3 DNA follows: TGTGCCAGCAGTTTAGCGGGGGCAAAGGACTATGGCTACACCTTC. Protein sequence: CASSLAGAKDYGYTF.

The rearrangement links TRBV5-5 to TRBJ1-3; no firm D call. Trimming took off 6 bases at V and 0 bases at J, with 13 bases between the two ends. The germline gives CDR1 SGHKS, CDR2 YYEKEE (reference sequence). There are 15 residues in the CDR3. The CDR3 loop is CASTRFLFSGNTIYF. The DNA of the CDR3 is TGTGCCAGCACCCGATTCCTGTTCTCTGGAAACACCATATATTTT.

This chain links TRBV3-1 with TRBJ1-3; D call uncertain. Deletions cut 4 bases from V and 0 bases from J, with 13 bases between. The CDR3 extends over 16 amino acids. Germline CDR1 reads LGHDT; CDR2 reads YNNKEL (reference sequence). CDR3 sequence reads: CASSLRGILSGNTIYF. CDR3 DNA: TGTGCCAGCAGCCTAAGAGGGATCCTCTCTGGAAACACCATATATTTT.

The V call is TRBV5-1, the J call TRBJ1-4, with D tentatively TRBD1 (6 bases). This CDR3 has 21 amino acids. Germline lookup yields CDR1 SGHRS and CDR2 YFSETQ. The V gene lost 1 base and the J gene lost 0 bases, with 25 bases spanning the gap. CDR3 sequence (DNA): TGCGCCAGCAGCTTGAGGGGGTCCCCCGGGCAGATAGGAACAACTAATGAAAAACTGTTTTTT. Protein product: CASSLRGSPGQIGTTNEKLFF.

The J gene is TRBJ1-5, the V gene TRBV6-2 or TRBV6-3; D may be TRBD1 (5 bases). Germline CDR1 reads MNHEY; CDR2 reads SVGEGT. V gave up 4 bases and J gave up 7 bases, with 23 bases separating them. The CDR3 runs to 17 residues. CDR3 protein: CASSSRTRGTLQQPQHF. CDR3 DNA sequence: TGTGCCAGCAGTTCTCGGACCCGGGGGACCCTTCAGCAGCCCCAGCATTTT.

This clonotype was seen only a few times. V is TRBV12-3 or TRBV12-4 and J is TRBJ1-1; perhaps TRBD1 as D (6 bases). The CDR3 is made up of 13 amino acids. V was trimmed by 1 base and J by 9 bases, leaving 12 bases between them. The CDR3 here is CASSLVGGEKAFF. The CDR3 coding sequence is TGTGCCAGCAGTTTAGTAGGGGGGGAGAAAGCTTTCTTT.

The CDR3 sequence: CASSPPNGQSSYEQYF. The CDR3 DNA follows: TGTGCCAGCTCACCACCTAATGGACAGAGCTCCTACGAGCAGTACTTC. The chain joins TRBV18 to TRBJ2-7; D possibly corresponds to TRBD1 (6 bases). The CDR3 covers 16 residues. CDR1 and CDR2 (germline): KGHSH, LQKENI. V lost 0 bases, J lost 0 bases, and 12 bases lay in between.

This clonotype turned up a few times. The gene calls are TRBV11-2 and TRBJ2-5, with 9 nucleotides matching TRBD1. The CDR3 runs to 19 residues. V dropped 1 base and J dropped 6; count of bases not matched to a gene: 18. CDR1 SGHAT and CDR2 FQNNGV come from the germline V gene. For the CDR3, the DNA is TGTGCCAGCAGCTTAGTACGGTGGACCGGGACAGGGATTGAAAAGACCCAGTACTTC. Protein sequence: CASSLVRWTGTGIEKTQYF.

This clonotype appeared many times. J is TRBJ2-5 and V is TRBV2; D is unresolved. CDR1 SNHLY and CDR2 FYNNEI come from the germline V gene. The length of the CDR3 is 14 residues. V lost 4 bases and J lost 4, with 13 bases in between. The CDR3 DNA follows: TGTGCCAGCAGTGGGTCCCCGGTGGGAGAGACCCAGTACTTC. The encoded protein is CASSGSPVGETQYF. The whole variable domain, filled in from reference TRBV2 and TRBJ2-5, reads EPEVTQTPSHQVTQMGQEVILRCVPISNHLYFYWYRQILGQKVEFLVSFYNNEISEKSEIFDDQFSVERPDGSNFTLKIRSTKLEDSAMYFCASSGSPVGETQYFGPGTRLLVL.

This clonotype was counted only a few times. The chain carries TRBV19 and TRBJ2-1; D is unclear. The CDR3 extends over 15 amino acids. V was shortened by 8 bases and J by 3 bases, with 17 bases between the two germline ends. CDR1 and CDR2 from the germline V gene are LNHDA and SQIVND (reference sequence). CDR3 region: CASRSQPTDYNEQFF. CDR3 nucleotide sequence: TGTGCCAGTCGGTCACAGCCTACGGACTACAATGAGCAGTTCTTC.

In regard to this clonotype: A much larger clone differs from this one at a single base, so this may be a read error. This chain links TRBV6-1 with TRBJ2-5; tentative D call: TRBD1 (5 bases). CDR1 and CDR2 (germline): MNHNS, SASEGT. Deletions cut 7 bases from V and 4 bases from J, with 19 bases between. The CDR3 totals 15 residues. The CDR3 bases are TGTGCCAGCACCTTTATCAGGGTTTTGGGAGAGACCCAGTACTTC. It yields the protein CASTFIRVLGETQYF.

This clonotype appeared many times. The chain employs TRBV23-1 and TRBJ2-5; tentative D call: TRBD1 (6 bases). Being an ORF, TRBV23-1 has a function that is uncertain. V was cut by 0 bases and J by 5 bases, with 25 bases left in between. CDR3 length: 19 residues. CDR3 amino acids: CASSQSGLRMDRGRETQYF. CDR3 in DNA: TGCGCCAGCAGTCAATCGGGTCTTCGTATGGACAGAGGTCGGGAGACCCAGTACTTC.

This clonotype was seen repeatedly, ten times or more. The chain recombines TRBV12-3 or TRBV12-4 with TRBJ1-2; no clear D gene. V lost 3 bases, J lost 3 bases, and 5 bases lay in between. This CDR3 is built from 12 residues. CDR3 nucleotide sequence: TGTGCCAGCAGTTTGAGGGACTATGGCTACACCTTC. Translating gives CASSLRDYGYTF.

The CDR3 loop reads CAAARGNEQFF. The CDR3 DNA reads as TGTGCCGCCGCCCGGGGCAATGAGCAGTTCTTC. V is TRBV19 and J is TRBJ2-1; D is possibly TRBD2 (5 bases). The CDR3 is 11 residues long. V lost 11 bases and J lost 6, with 11 bases in between. From germline, CDR1 is LNHDA and CDR2 SQIVND (reference sequence). Based on the CDR3 plus reference TRBV19 and TRBJ2-1, the full variable domain is DGGITQSPKYLFRKEGQNVTLSCEQNLNHDAMYWYRQDPGQGLRLIYYSQIVNDFQKGDIAEGYSVSREKKESFPLTVTSAQKNPTAFYLCAAARGNEQFFGPGTRLTVL.

The chain combines TRBV4-2 with TRBJ2-3; D is perhaps TRBD2 (7 bases). From germline, CDR1 is LGHNA and CDR2 YNFKEQ. The V gene lost 5 bases and the J gene lost 6 bases, with 21 bases spanning the gap. This CDR3 region has 16 residues. Here the CDR3 DNA reads TGTGCCAGCAGCAAGGGTCGGGGGGCCTCGGGGGATACGCAGTATTTT. As protein: CASSKGRGASGDTQYF.

J is TRBJ2-2 and V is TRBV5-1; no clear D. Germline assignment: CDR1 SGHRS and CDR2 YFSETQ. The germline V and J ends were trimmed by 4 bases and 5 bases, with 15 bases remaining between them. The CDR3 length is 15 residues. The CDR3 DNA reads TGCGCCAGCAGCCTCCGGGCCCAAGGAACCGGGGAGCTGTTTTTT. It is translated as CASSLRAQGTGELFF.

There are a few counts of this clonotype. The chain couples TRBV27 to TRBJ2-1; 8 nucleotides match TRBD1. V was pared by 5 bases and J by 6 bases, with 9 bases of the junction left unmatched. The germline gives CDR1 MNHEY, CDR2 SMNVEV (reference sequence). The CDR3 is 15 residues long. The DNA for the CDR3 is TGTGCCAGCAGTACTTCAGGGGGCCTATCCAATGAGCAGTTCTTC. Amino acid sequence: CASSTSGGLSNEQFF.

This clonotype showed up many times. The chain carries TRBV5-5 and TRBJ1-1; D gene ambiguous. The CDR3 extends over 16 amino acids. CDR1 is SGHKS and CDR2 is YYEKEE in the germline V gene (reference sequence). V was clipped by 0 bases and J by 0 bases, with 12 bases between them. CDR3 nucleotides: TGTGCCAGCAGCTTGGGCGGGCACATCATGAACACTGAAGCTTTCTTT. Amino acid sequence: CASSLGGHIMNTEAFF.

This clonotype was observed many times. The rearrangement uses TRBV10-3 and TRBJ2-5; D may correspond to TRBD1 or TRBD2 (5 bases each). The length of the CDR3 is 13 residues. Per germline, CDR1 ENHRY and CDR2 SYGVKD. Trimming pared 6 bases from V and 5 bases from J, leaving 13 bases between. CDR3 nucleotide sequence: TGTGCCATCAGGCTACAGGAGGCTGAGACCCAGTACTTC. Translating gives CAIRLQEAETQYF.

This clonotype was recorded many times. The chain couples TRBV14 to TRBJ2-5; TRBD1 agrees at 10 bases. Germline V lookup: CDR1 SGHDN, CDR2 FVKESK. CDR3 length: 16 residues. The J segment lost 3 bases and the V segment lost 2 bases, leaving 6 bases of the junction unmatched. CDR3 nucleotide sequence: TGTGCCAGCAGCCAATGGGGGACAGGGGAAAAAGAGACCCAGTACTTC. Translated: CASSQWGTGEKETQYF. Using reference TRBV14 and TRBJ2-5 for the parts outside the CDR3, the full variable domain is EAGVTQFPSHSVIEKGQTVTLRCDPISGHDNLYWYRRVMGKEIKFLLHFVKESKQDESGMPNNRFLAERTGGTYSTLKVQPAELEDSGVYFCASSQWGTGEKETQYFGPGTRLLVL.